This T cell receptor (beta chain) originates from a study of OX40 agonist ivuxolimab in advanced cancers. A note on this clone: Its matching antigen is unknown.

V dropped 5 bases and J dropped 2 bases, with 19 bases sitting between them. This CDR3 has 16 amino acids. Germline assignment: CDR1 MNHEY and CDR2 SMNVEV (reference sequence). Whole-study findings and limits: Both blood CD4+ and CD8+ T cells showed clonal growth by week 6 at 0.1 to 3.0 mg/kg.

Libraries were prepared by immunoSEQ multiplex PCR; TCRdb keeps only in-frame clonotypes and omits some of them. The profile shows about 54,000 clones, 80% to 95% of them singletons. The V call is TRBV27, the J call TRBJ2-7; D is uncertain. The receptor was derived from an adult with an advanced solid tumor such as melanoma, head and neck, liver or kidney cancer. The material sequenced was CD4+ or CD8+ T cells sorted from blood, taken in a trial of the OX40 agonist ivuxolimab. The CDR3 DNA is TGTGCCAGCAGTCCCAGGCCTTCCGGTCAGGCCTACGAGCAGTACTTC. The encoded protein is CASSPRPSGQAYEQYF.